This passage covers 23 T cell receptor beta chains from one sample sequenced in a study of blood T cell repertoires in COVID-19. Measured with immunoSEQ multiplex PCR; TCRdb has only the in-frame clones, and not every one. The sample includes some 150,000 clones, under 90% seen only once; the top ten take roughly 34%. Sequenced: peripheral blood. Receptor source: a human donor in a cohort sampled during active COVID-19.

This CDR3 is CSVDGAYGYTF. The CDR3 DNA follows: TGCAGCGTCGACGGAGCCTATGGCTACACCTTC. This sequence joins TRBV29-1 and TRBJ1-2, with D unresolved. Per germline, CDR1 SQVTM and CDR2 ANQGSEA. The CDR3 has 11 amino acids. The ends were cut back, 6 bases at V and 4 bases at J, with 9 bases in the middle.

This rearrangement joins TRBV5-4 to TRBJ2-7; TRBD2 matches 7 bases. The CDR3 contains 15 residues. Germline CDR1 is SGHNT and CDR2 is YYREEE (reference sequence). V dropped 4 bases and J dropped 0; count of bases not matched to a gene: 7. CDR3 sequence (DNA): TGTGCCAGCAGCAGAAGCGGGGTCAGCTCCTACGAGCAGTACTTC. Translation gives CASSRSGVSSYEQYF. The whole variable domain, filled in from reference TRBV5-4 and TRBJ2-7, reads ETGVTQSPTHLIKTRGQQVTLRCSSQSGHNTVSWYQQALGQGPQFIFQYYREEENGRGNFPPRFSGLQFPNYSSELNVNALELDDSALYLCASSRSGVSSYEQYFGPGTRLTVT.

This chain joins TRBV29-1 and TRBJ2-7; 8 nucleotides agree with TRBD2. The J segment lost 13 bases and the V segment lost 7 bases, leaving 12 bases of the junction unmatched. The CDR3 sequence is 11 residues long. The germline CDR1 and CDR2 sequences are SQVTM and ANQGSEA. The CDR3 spells CSGTRGGAKYF. CDR3 in DNA: TGCAGCGGTACCCGGGGGGGGGCAAAATACTTC.

The chain combines TRBV28 with TRBJ2-5; 10 bases align to TRBD2. The trim removed 11 bases at V and 4 bases at J, leaving 10 bases unmatched. The CDR3 is made up of 14 amino acids. The germline V gene encodes CDR1 MDHEN and CDR2 SYDVKM. CDR3 amino acids: CAGRSGGAGETQYF. The CDR3 nucleotides read TGTGCCGGAAGAAGCGGGGGGGCCGGAGAGACCCAGTACTTC.

This clone appeared a few times. This chain joins TRBV6-2 or TRBV6-3 and TRBJ2-7; TRBD1 aligns across 12 bases. The germline V gene has CDR1 MNHEY and CDR2 SVGEGT. V lost 5 bases, J lost 5 bases, and 7 bases stayed unmatched. CDR3 length equals 15 residues. The CDR3 is CASSLGGTGGNEQYF. As DNA, the CDR3 is TGTGCCAGCAGTCTCGGAGGGACAGGGGGCAACGAGCAGTACTTC.

The chain couples TRBV13 to TRBJ1-1; 8 bases align to TRBD1. In germline, CDR1 is PRHDT, CDR2 FYEKMQ (reference sequence). The CDR3 loop spans 18 amino acids. V was clipped by 4 bases and J by 3 bases; unmatched bases: 16. CDR3 sequence reads: CASSSQTGAIRGDTEAFF. CDR3 nucleotides: TGTGCCAGCAGCTCCCAGACAGGGGCCATCAGAGGGGACACTGAAGCTTTCTTT. The complete variable domain, with remaining parts taken from reference TRBV13 and TRBJ1-1, reads AAGVIQSPRHLIKEKRETATLKCYPIPRHDTVYWYQQGPGQDPQFLISFYEKMQSDKGSIPDRFSAQQFSDYHSELNMSSLELGDSALYFCASSSQTGAIRGDTEAFFGQGTRLTVV.

The V call is TRBV6-5, the J call TRBJ1-6; 8 bases are shared with TRBD1. The CDR3 contains 13 residues. The germline gives CDR1 MNHEY, CDR2 SVGAGI. Unmatched junction bases numbered 10, after V lost 7 bases and J lost 14 bases. As DNA, the CDR3 is TGTGCCAGCACCGACAGGGGCCAGGGGTCCCTCCACTTT. Translated: CASTDRGQGSLHF.

The rearrangement joins TRBV29-1 to TRBJ1-2; TRBD1 aligns across 11 bases. V lost 7 bases to trimming and J lost 6 bases; unmatched junction nucleotides: 4. The germline gives CDR1 SQVTM, CDR2 ANQGSEA. The length of the CDR3 is 12 residues. CDR3 bases: TGCAGCGCCGGGGACAGGGGGAATGGCTACACCTTC. Translation: CSAGDRGNGYTF.

A word on this clone: The same CDR3 arises from other DNA sequences in this sample as well. V is TRBV7-8 and J is TRBJ1-1; D is possibly TRBD1 (6 bases). Germline loops: CDR1 SGHVS, CDR2 FQNEAQ. There are 14 residues in the CDR3. Deletions cut 1 base from V and 0 bases from J, with 6 bases between. The CDR3 DNA sequence: TGTGCCAGCAGCTTAGAGGGGGTGAACACTGAAGCTTTCTTT. Translated: CASSLEGVNTEAFF.

The V gene is TRBV5-1, the J gene TRBJ1-3; D might be TRBD1 (5 bases). The CDR3 consists of 14 residues. The germline V gene encodes CDR1 SGHRS and CDR2 YFSETQ. V was cut by 0 bases and J by 2 bases, with 6 bases left in between. The CDR3 reads CASSLVGAGNTIYF. In DNA form, the CDR3 reads TGCGCCAGCAGCTTGGTAGGGGCTGGAAACACCATATATTTT.

The rearrangement links TRBV7-3 to TRBJ2-6; D is unresolved. The V end lost 2 bases, the J end lost 3 bases, and 11 bases lay between the germline ends. The CDR3 runs to 16 residues. Germline-derived CDR1 and CDR2 are SGHTA and FQGTGA. The DNA of the CDR3 is TGTGCCAGCAGCTTAGGCGCAGGCGATGGGGCCAACGTCCTGACTTTC. It yields the protein CASSLGAGDGANVLTF.

Comments on this clone: At one end the junction does not follow the germline gene, possibly because of a read error. J is TRBJ2-2 and V is TRBV3-1 (or the pseudogene TRBV3-2); TRBD1 is a possible D gene (5 bases). CDR1 and CDR2 (germline): LGHDT, YNNKEL (reference sequence). The CDR3 is made up of 18 amino acids. The CDR3 DNA sequence: TGTGCCAGCAGCCAGGGGCTGGCCTTGGAATACAACACCGGAGAGCTGTTTTTT. Residues: CASSQGLALEYNTGELFF.

This clone showed up just once. The rearrangement links TRBV30 to TRBJ2-1, with TRBD2 matching over 11 bases. CDR1 is GTSNPN, CDR2 SVGIG, per germline (reference sequence). After removal of 0 bases from V and 8 bases from J, the junction contained 3 bases not matched to a gene. The length of the CDR3 is 14 residues. The CDR3 sequence: CAWSVLAGGDEQFF. The CDR3 DNA reads TGTGCCTGGAGTGTCCTAGCGGGGGGCGATGAGCAGTTCTTC.

This chain connects TRBV29-1 to TRBJ1-2, with D hard to call. The CDR3 has 12 residues. V was cut by 1 base and J by 6 bases, with 9 bases left in between. Germline V CDR1 and CDR2: SQVTM, ANQGSEA. CDR3 loop: CSVEVLGDGYTF. The CDR3 DNA reads TGCAGCGTTGAAGTTCTGGGAGATGGCTACACCTTC.

This rearrangement joins TRBV5-4 to TRBJ1-6; TRBD1 matches at 8 bases. CDR3 length equals 16 residues. The ends lost 3 bases at V and 5 bases at J; junction bases unmatched: 7. Per the germline V gene, CDR1 is SGHNT and CDR2 is YYREEE (reference sequence). The CDR3 here is CASSSSRGLNNSPLHF. The CDR3 nucleotides read TGTGCCAGCAGCTCCTCCAGGGGGCTAAATAATTCACCCCTCCACTTT.

The chain recombines TRBV19 with TRBJ1-2; a weak D match, TRBD1 (6 bases). The CDR3 loop spans 15 amino acids. V lost 3 bases and J lost 5, with 16 bases in between. In germline, CDR1 is LNHDA, CDR2 SQIVND (reference sequence). CDR3 in amino acids: CASSIRAGDTYGYTF. CDR3 sequence (DNA): TGTGCCAGTAGTATTCGAGCAGGGGACACTTATGGCTACACCTTC.

The chain links TRBV5-1 to TRBJ1-1; D not resolved. The CDR3 is 13 amino acids. Per germline, CDR1 SGHRS and CDR2 YFSETQ. The V gene lost 4 bases and the J gene lost 4 bases, with 11 bases spanning the gap. For the CDR3, the DNA is TGCGCCAGCAGCGAGGACTTCCTCACTGAAGCTTTCTTT. Translated: CASSEDFLTEAFF.

J is TRBJ1-6 and V is TRBV3-1 (or the pseudogene TRBV3-2), with TRBD1 matching 7 bases. CDR1 and CDR2 (germline): LGHDT, YNNKEL (reference sequence). V shed 4 bases and J 11 bases; nucleotides not matched to a gene: 11. The CDR3 is 15 amino acids. The CDR3 spells CASSPTGARGPPLHF. The CDR3 coding sequence is TGTGCCAGCAGCCCCACAGGGGCTCGGGGGCCACCCCTCCACTTT.

CDR3 in DNA: TGCGCCAGCAGCTCGTTACCGGGACTCCAAAGCACAGATACGCAGTATTTT. It yields the protein CASSSLPGLQSTDTQYF. The rearrangement joins TRBV5-1 to TRBJ2-3; possible D gene TRBD2, 6 bases. Germline V gene sequence: CDR1 SGHRS, CDR2 YFSETQ. CDR3 length: 17 residues. V lost 3 bases, J lost 0 bases, and 17 bases lay in between.

The V and J genes are TRBV10-1 and TRBJ2-1; TRBD2 agrees at 7 bases. Per the germline V gene, CDR1 is WNHNN and CDR2 is SYGVQD (reference sequence). CDR3 size: 15 residues. Losses at the gene ends were 4 bases for V and 4 bases for J; bases not matched to a gene: 7. CDR3 loop: CASSAKRGSYNEQFF. DNA of the CDR3: TGCGCCAGCAGTGCAAAGCGGGGTAGTTACAATGAGCAGTTCTTC.

The CDR3 reads CAWSLGQGLKNIQYF. For the CDR3, the DNA is TGTGCCTGGAGCTTGGGACAGGGGTTGAAAAACATTCAGTACTTC. The chain combines TRBV30 with TRBJ2-4; 10 nucleotides align to TRBD1. The J segment lost 4 bases and the V segment lost 3 bases, leaving 6 bases of the junction unmatched. Germline V gene data show CDR1 as GTSNPN and CDR2 as SVGIG (reference sequence). There are 15 residues in the CDR3.

This clone was seen only a few times. The chain joins TRBV10-3 to TRBJ1-2; 8 bases are a match to TRBD1. Unmatched junction bases numbered 19, after V lost 6 bases and J lost 4 bases. Germline CDR1 ENHRY, CDR2 SYGVKD. The CDR3 loop spans 18 amino acids. CDR3 residues: CAIRIVSRPTGDGYGYTF. The CDR3 nucleotides read TGTGCCATCAGGATTGTTAGTAGGCCGACAGGGGACGGCTATGGCTACACCTTC.

The chain combines TRBV7-6 with TRBJ1-1, with 10 nucleotides matching TRBD1. The CDR3 consists of 13 residues. Germline CDR1 reads SGHVS; CDR2 reads FNYEAQ. The trim removed 4 bases at V and 11 bases at J, leaving 7 bases unmatched. The CDR3 nucleotides read TGTGCCAGCAGCTCCGGACAGGGGGGAAGCGCTTTCTTT. Translating gives CASSSGQGGSAFF.